This T cell receptor (beta chain) was identified in a study of blood T cell repertoires in COVID-19. The wider study: Sites across the United States, Italy and Spain contributed samples from acute and convalescent COVID-19. From T cells, B-cell-depleted T cells, or PBMCs came the material, which was cDNA or gDNA.

Trimming left V 6 bases short and J 2 bases short, with 5 bases between. The CDR3 covers 11 residues. A remark on this clone: Other nucleotide sequences from this sample produce the same CDR3.

Categorization into cohorts depended on clinical history that participants reported. Per the study methods: Estimation of nucleated cell counts relied on the amplification of reference gene primers. The data were produced by immunoSEQ multiplex PCR, yet TCRdb's version contains in-frame clones alone and is incomplete. The DNA gave D and trimming, while V, J and clone size come from that table. The sample contains about 360,000 clones, around 87% of which appear only once. This clonotype was obtained from a man between 25 and 39 years old who had recovered from COVID-19. Sample: PBMCs or T cells enriched from blood (not recorded which). The J gene is TRBJ2-7, the V gene TRBV12-3 or TRBV12-4, with D hard to call. CDR3 nucleotide sequence: TGTGCCAGCAGCCCCGCCTACGAGCAGTACTTC. It codes for CASSPAYEQYF.